The TCR beta chain described here comes from a study of cytomegalovirus exposure and HLA in healthy donors. In the PCR, 60 Vbeta and 13 Jbeta primers were used. TCRdb keeps only in-frame clones here, not all; method: immunoSEQ multiplex PCR. The data show under 120,000 clones, less than 80% seen once. This clone was detected only a few times. A single base is all that separates this from a far larger clone, so a read error is likely. V gave up 4 bases and J gave up 4 bases, with 7 bases separating them. CDR3 length equals 13 residues. Germline V gene sequence: CDR1 MNHNS, CDR2 SASEGT. The chain carries TRBV6-1 and TRBJ2-2; D remains ambiguous. Sample: PBMCs. The sequence came from a man aged 25-40 years in good health and CMV-seropositive. The CDR3 spells CASSVLLTGELFF. DNA of the CDR3: TGTGCCAGCAGTGTCCTCCTCACCGGGGAGCTGTTTTTT.